This entry concerns a single TCR beta chain. The antigen is undetermined. This sample was taken from a study of T cells in tuberculosis. Study information: In South Africa, adults with active tuberculosis were compared with IGRA-negative and latently infected IGRA-positive adolescents.

This table comes from immunoSEQ multiplex PCR, and its TCRdb copy is limited to in-frame clones, with some not included. The data show 25,000 to 30,000 clones, roughly nine tenths seen once. Regarding time point: new active TB diagnosis, blood taken before or within 7 days of starting treatment. Patients were newly diagnosed, HIV-seronegative, and aged 18 or older. Study-wide results and caveats: Shorter CDR3-alpha in active tuberculosis partly drove smaller distances.

This CDR3 has 14 residues. The V gene's germline CDR1 is MGHRA and CDR2 YSYEKL. Deletions cut 8 bases from V and 9 bases from J, with 20 bases between. The chain has TRBV4-1 and TRBJ2-1, with a weak D call TRBD2 (6 bases). Material: PBMCs, obtained at tuberculosis diagnosis. The clonotype comes from an adult with tuberculosis. CDR3 bases: TGCGCCAGCCGGAGGGGAAGGGGCACAGGTGAGCAGTTCTTC. Translation: CASRRGRGTGEQFF.